The rows below give T cell receptor beta chains drawn from one sample of a study of CD8 T cells in ankylosing spondylitis. TCRdb re-analysed the 5' RACE reads in MiXCR, keeping a single row per CDR3 protein. The sample yields around 230,000 distinct CDR3 sequences, approximately 8% seen once. Sequencing was done on a sample of blood, either unsorted or a sorted T cell fraction (not recorded which). These receptors originate from a female donor with ankylosing spondylitis or in good health (not recorded which). Each CDR3 is given with its conserved first and last residue. D genes are given only for firm matches. For some rows the clone size is stated as once, few or many, or as a class when expanded; others skip it.

size | J | D | V | DNA | CDR3
many | TRBJ1-2 | TRBD1 | TRBV19 | TGTGCCAGTAGTCAACAGGGGATCGGCTATGGCTACACCTTC | CASSQQGIGYGYTF
many | TRBJ2-2 | NA | TRBV12-3/TRBV12-4 | TGTGCCAGCAGTATACAGGGAACCGGGGAGCTGTTTTTT | CASSIQGTGELFF
few | TRBJ1-1 | NA | TRBV5-5 | TGTGCCAGCAGCTTACAGGGTAGGGTGAACACTGAAGCTTTCTTT | CASSLQGRVNTEAFF
many | TRBJ2-5 | NA | TRBV4-3 | TGCGCCAGCAGCCAAGTAGACAGCATACAAGAGACCCAGTACTTC | CASSQVDSIQETQYF
many | TRBJ2-3 | TRBD2 | TRBV27 | TGTGCCAGCGGAGGGATAGCGGGAGGGCCCTCCGACCGCACAGATACGCAGTATTTT | CASGGIAGGPSDRTDTQYF
many | TRBJ2-1 | TRBD1 | TRBV29-1 | TGCAGTGTCCTACGGGGATGGGGACAGACTTACAATGAGCAGTTCTTC | CSVLRGWGQTYNEQFF
NA | TRBJ1-4 | NA | TRBV11-2 | TGTGCCAGCAGCCTTGGGACATTCAGGGAAAAACTGTTTTTT | CASSLGTFREKLFF
few | TRBJ2-7 | TRBD2 | TRBV6-1 | TGTGCCAGCAGCCCCAGACCGGGACTAGCGGGTTATGAGCAGTACTTC | CASSPRPGLAGYEQYF
many | TRBJ1-1 | TRBD1 | TRBV11-2 | TGTGCCAGCAGCCGGGACAGGGATATTGAAGCTTTCTTT | CASSRDRDIEAFF
many | TRBJ2-1 | TRBD2 | TRBV20-1 | TGCAGTGCCTCGGGGTGGGCTACCGGGACTAGCGGGAGTAGTGGTGAGCAGTTCTTC | CSASGWATGTSGSSGEQFF
many | TRBJ1-3 | NA | TRBV4-3 | TGCGCCAGCAGCCAAGTCCGCTATACCTCCTCTGGAAACACCATATATTTT | CASSQVRYTSSGNTIYF
many | TRBJ1-3 | NA | TRBV20-1 | TGCAGTGCTGTGGACAGTGGGGGAAACACCATATATTTT | CSAVDSGGNTIYF
many | TRBJ2-7 | TRBD2 | TRBV11-1 | TGTGCCAGCAGCTTTCTTGCGGGAGGGTCCTACGAGCAGTACTTC | CASSFLAGGSYEQYF
many | TRBJ1-2 | TRBD1 | TRBV12-3/TRBV12-4 | TGTGCCAGCAGCGCGACAGGGGCGGGGGGCTACACCTTC | CASSATGAGGYTF
many | TRBJ2-2 | NA | TRBV5-1 | TGCGCCAGCAGTCAGACTATCACCGGGGAGCTGTTTTTT | CASSQTITGELFF
many | TRBJ2-7 | NA | TRBV20-1 | TGCAGTGCTAGCCAAACCGGTGTGCACTACGAGCAGTACTTC | CSASQTGVHYEQYF
many | TRBJ1-3 | NA | TRBV28 | TGTGCCAGCAGTTCGCCCTCAGGAGACTCTGGAAACACCATATATTTT | CASSSPSGDSGNTIYF
many | TRBJ2-7 | TRBD2 | TRBV5-1 | TGCGCCAGCAGCTTAGCGGGAGGCCCACGGTACGAGCAGTACTTC | CASSLAGGPRYEQYF
many | TRBJ2-5 | NA | TRBV29-1 | TGCAGCGTTGACAGGAACCAAGAGACCCAGTACTTC | CSVDRNQETQYF
many | TRBJ2-1 | TRBD2 | TRBV4-2 | TGTGCCAGCAGCCCCCGGGCGGGGGGGTACAATGAGCAGTTCTTC | CASSPRAGGYNEQFF
NA | TRBJ2-7 | NA | TRBV11-2 | TGTGCCAGCAGCTTAGCGGTCGGACAGAGCTCCTACGAGCAGTACTTC | CASSLAVGQSSYEQYF
many | TRBJ2-1 | TRBD1 | TRBV29-1 | TGCAGCGTCAAGACACAGGGGGCGCGGTATGAGCAGTTCTTC | CSVKTQGARYEQFF
many | TRBJ1-1 | NA | TRBV12-3/TRBV12-4 | TGTGCCAGCAGCTTTGACAGATACACTGAAGCTTTCTTT | CASSFDRYTEAFF
many | TRBJ1-2 | NA | TRBV25-1 | TGTGCCAGCAGTGAAAACTTTAACTATGGCTACACCTTC | CASSENFNYGYTF
NA | TRBJ2-2 | NA | TRBV7-9 | TGTGCCAGCAGCTCCCTCGGGGATACGAACACCGGGGAGCTGTTTTTT | CASSSLGDTNTGELFF
many | TRBJ2-3 | TRBD1 | TRBV5-1 | TGCGCCAGCAGCTTCCGACAGGGCGCAGATACGCAGTATTTT | CASSFRQGADTQYF
many | TRBJ1-1 | NA | TRBV20-1 | TGCAGTGCTAGAAGGTTCGGCGGTATGAAAGGCACTGAAGCTTTCTTT | CSARRFGGMKGTEAFF
many | TRBJ2-5 | NA | TRBV20-1 | TGCAGTGCTAGACAGGTCTTGGAGACCCAGTACTTC | CSARQVLETQYF
many | TRBJ2-3 | TRBD2 | TRBV7-6 | TGTGCCAGCAGCTTAGCGAGCGGGAGGAATACGCAGTATTTT | CASSLASGRNTQYF
many | TRBJ2-3 | TRBD2 | TRBV12-3/TRBV12-4 | TGTGCCAGCAGTCCGCGTGGAGCGGGAGAGGGAGATACGCAGTATTTT | CASSPRGAGEGDTQYF
NA | TRBJ2-7 | TRBD2 | TRBV27 | TGTGCCAGCAGTTCTGAAGGGTACCAACGGGGGGGAGGCGAGCAGTACTTC | CASSSEGYQRGGGEQYF
few | TRBJ2-7 | TRBD2 | TRBV20-1 | TGCTGTGCTAGAGATCCTAGCGGGAGGGCCTTGACCTACGAGCAGTACTTC | CCARDPSGRALTYEQYF
few | TRBJ1-2 | NA | TRBV7-9 | TGTGCCAGCAGCTCCTCTCCGGATACAGGGTATGGCTACACCTTC | CASSSSPDTGYGYTF
many | TRBJ2-1 | NA | TRBV20-1 | TGCAGTGCTTCCGGGCCTAGCTATGAGCAGTTCTTC | CSASGPSYEQFF
many | TRBJ2-1 | NA | TRBV29-1 | TGCAGCGCCTTCACCAAAGAAGACAATGAGCAGTTCTTC | CSAFTKEDNEQFF
NA | TRBJ1-3 | TRBD1 | TRBV7-2 | TGTGCCAGCAGCCCTGGGGCAGGGGGCAGAAACACCATATATTTT | CASSPGAGGRNTIYF
few | TRBJ2-6 | NA | TRBV5-1 | TGCGCCAGCTCGCACGGTCTATCTGGGGCCAACGTCCTGACTTTC | CASSHGLSGANVLTF
NA | TRBJ1-1 | NA | TRBV29-1 | TGCAGCGTTGAAGAGCGGGGGGCTGAAGCTTTCTTT | CSVEERGAEAFF
few | TRBJ1-2 | NA | TRBV29-1 | TGCAGCGCTTCAACCGATGGGGGTGGCAACACCTTC | CSASTDGGGNTF
many | TRBJ2-1 | TRBD1 | TRBV7-2 | TGTGCCAGCAGCATCAGACAGGGGGCCAATGAGCAGTTCTTC | CASSIRQGANEQFF
many | TRBJ1-1 | NA | TRBV29-1 | TGCAGCGACAGGACTAACACTGAAGCTTTCTTT | CSDRTNTEAFF
few | TRBJ2-5 | TRBD2 | TRBV29-1 | TGCAGCGCGTCGAGCCCCTCAGCGGGGCCCCAAGAGACCCAGTACTTC | CSASSPSAGPQETQYF
many | TRBJ1-5 | TRBD1 | TRBV20-1 | TGCAGTGCTGCCCGGGACAGGGGGCGAAGTCAGCCCCAGCATTTT | CSAARDRGRSQPQHF
many | TRBJ1-4 | NA | TRBV19 | TGTGCCAGTAGTAGACAGGCGGATGAAAAACTGTTTTTT | CASSRQADEKLFF
many | TRBJ2-7 | TRBD1 | TRBV12-3/TRBV12-4 | TGTGCCAGCAGCCGTTACACAGGGGGCTCGGGGGAGCAGTACTTC | CASSRYTGGSGEQYF
many | TRBJ1-5 | TRBD1 | TRBV2 | TGTGCCAGCAGTCCTGGGACAGGGGTCAATCAGCCCCAGCATTTT | CASSPGTGVNQPQHF
many | TRBJ2-7 | TRBD2 | TRBV13 | TGTGCCAGCAGCTCATGGACTAGCGGGAGTAGGGTCGAGCAGTACTTC | CASSSWTSGSRVEQYF
many | TRBJ2-1 | NA | TRBV20-1 | TGCAGTGCTAGAATCCGAGTTAATGAGCAGTTCTTC | CSARIRVNEQFF
many | TRBJ2-2 | TRBD1 | TRBV5-1 | TGCGCCAGCAGCAACGGACAGGGGACCGGGGAGCTGTTTTTT | CASSNGQGTGELFF
few | TRBJ2-1 | NA | TRBV20-1 | TGCAGTTCCCTTAGCTCCTACAATGAGCAGTTCTTC | CSSLSSYNEQFF
many | TRBJ2-7 | TRBD2 | TRBV18 | TGTGCCAGCTCACAGGGACTAGCGGGAGGTTCCTACGAGCAGTACTTC | CASSQGLAGGSYEQYF
NA | TRBJ2-7 | NA | TRBV2 | TGTGCCAGCAGTGAGGGACCAACAGGGAACTACGAGCAGTACTTC | CASSEGPTGNYEQYF
many | TRBJ2-7 | TRBD2 | TRBV6-2/TRBV6-3 | TGTGCCAGCAGCATGCCTTGGGAGGGGCGCGACGAGCAGTACTTC | CASSMPWEGRDEQYF
many | TRBJ1-1 | NA | TRBV11-2 | TGTGCCAGCAGCTTAGATCGGCAGGGGTACACTGAAGCTTTCTTT | CASSLDRQGYTEAFF
many | TRBJ2-1 | NA | TRBV20-1 | TGCAGTGCTAGAAGTAGCGGAGGGGTTAATGAGCAGTTCTTC | CSARSSGGVNEQFF